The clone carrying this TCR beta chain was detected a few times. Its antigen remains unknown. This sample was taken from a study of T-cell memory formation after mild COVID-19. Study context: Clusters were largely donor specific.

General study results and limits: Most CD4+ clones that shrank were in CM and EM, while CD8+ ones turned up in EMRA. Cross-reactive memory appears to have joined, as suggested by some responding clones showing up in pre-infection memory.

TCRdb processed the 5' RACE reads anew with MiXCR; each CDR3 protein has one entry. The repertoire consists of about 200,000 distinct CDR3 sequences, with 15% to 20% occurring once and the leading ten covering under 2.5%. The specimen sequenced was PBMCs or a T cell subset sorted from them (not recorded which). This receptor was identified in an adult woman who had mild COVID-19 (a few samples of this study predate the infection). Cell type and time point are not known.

The CDR3 loop reads CASSRIQGMRSYEQYF. CDR3 sequence (DNA): TGTGCCAGCAGCCGAATACAGGGGATGCGATCCTACGAGCAGTACTTC. The gene calls are TRBV7-9 and TRBJ2-7; 7 bases align to TRBD1. Per the germline V gene, CDR1 is SEHNR and CDR2 is FQNEAQ (reference sequence). The V gene end was trimmed by 5 bases and the J gene end by 1 base; junction bases not matched to a gene: 11. This CDR3 is 16 amino acids long.